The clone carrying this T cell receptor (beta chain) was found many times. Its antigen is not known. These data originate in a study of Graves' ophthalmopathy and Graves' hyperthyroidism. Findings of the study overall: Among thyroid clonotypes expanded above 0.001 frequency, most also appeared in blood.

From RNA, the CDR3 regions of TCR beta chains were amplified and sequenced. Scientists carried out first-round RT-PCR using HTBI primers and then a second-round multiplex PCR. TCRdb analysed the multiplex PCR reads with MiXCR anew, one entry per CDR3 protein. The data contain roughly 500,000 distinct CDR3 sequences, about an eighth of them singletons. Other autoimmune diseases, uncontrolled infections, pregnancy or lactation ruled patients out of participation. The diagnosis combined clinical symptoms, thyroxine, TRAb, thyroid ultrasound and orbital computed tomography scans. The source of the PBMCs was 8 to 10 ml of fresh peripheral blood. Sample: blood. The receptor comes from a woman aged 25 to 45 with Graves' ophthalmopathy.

Here the CDR3 reads CATRGDNTGELFF. The CDR3 DNA reads TGTGCCACCAGGGGTGATAACACCGGGGAGCTGTTTTTT. The chain uses TRBV24-1 and TRBJ2-2, with unresolved D. Germline CDR1 reads KGHDR; CDR2 reads SFDVKD. The CDR3 loop spans 13 amino acids. V dropped 7 bases and J dropped 2 bases, with 7 bases sitting between them.